Each of the 11 T cell receptor beta chains below was sequenced from the same sample in a study of cytomegalovirus exposure and HLA in healthy donors. Produced via immunoSEQ multiplex PCR; TCRdb's table is partial and in-frame only. Among 150,000 or so clones listed, about nine tenths were seen once. The specimen was PBMCs. These TCRs come from a woman aged 30 to 39 in good health and CMV-seropositive.

This chain links TRBV7-2 with TRBJ2-7, with TRBD2 identical over 16 bases. J lost 2 bases, V lost 2 bases, and 6 bases had no gene match. This CDR3 is 18 amino acids long. Germline assignment: CDR1 SGHTA and CDR2 FQGNSA. CDR3 DNA sequence: TGTGCCAGCAGCTTAAGGTCGGGGACTAGCGGGGGGGCCTACGAGCAGTACTTC. The encoded protein is CASSLRSGTSGGAYEQYF.

The chain employs TRBV5-1 and TRBJ1-3, with TRBD1 matching over 12 bases. CDR3 length equals 17 residues. In germline, CDR1 is SGHRS, CDR2 YFSETQ. The V segment lost 4 bases and the J segment 5 bases; nucleotides outside the gene matches: 10. DNA of the CDR3: TGCGCCAGCAGCCCGGGACAGGGGGCAATAGTCCGAAACACCATATATTTT. It specifies CASSPGQGAIVRNTIYF.

J is TRBJ1-1 and V is TRBV29-1; D possibly corresponds to TRBD1 (5 bases). V lost 7 bases and J lost 0, with 9 bases in between. The CDR3 runs to 12 residues. Looked up from germline, CDR1 is SQVTM and CDR2 is ANQGSEA. The CDR3 DNA sequence: TGCAGCGCCTGGACACTGAACACTGAAGCTTTCTTT. Translating it yields CSAWTLNTEAFF.

The V gene is TRBV7-2, the J gene TRBJ2-2, with D possibly being TRBD2 (6 bases). Trimming cost V 1 base and J 7 bases, with 13 bases left between them. The V gene's germline CDR1 is SGHTA and CDR2 FQGNSA. The CDR3 contains 15 residues. In DNA, the CDR3 is TGTGCCAGCAGCTTAGGGCGGGGACGTGGCGGGGAGCTGTTTTTT. This encodes CASSLGRGRGGELFF.

This chain connects TRBV6-6 to TRBJ1-4; the match to TRBD1 covers 7 bases. Germline assignment: CDR1 MNHNY and CDR2 SVGAGI (reference sequence). CDR3 size: 15 residues. V shed 3 bases and J 8 bases; nucleotides not matched to a gene: 9. The CDR3 spells CASSYPNRGLEKLFF. The CDR3 nucleotides read TGTGCCAGCAGTTATCCTAACAGGGGCCTCGAAAAACTGTTTTTT.

This clone was seen only once. J is TRBJ2-1 and V is TRBV5-1, with D possibly being TRBD1 (6 bases). Trimming stripped 4 bases from V and 6 bases from J, with 14 bases between. The CDR3 runs to 14 residues. Germline CDR1 SGHRS, CDR2 YFSETQ. The CDR3 bases are TGCGCCAGCAGCCTATCCAGGGGTAGCAATGAGCAGTTCTTC. This codes for CASSLSRGSNEQFF.

The J gene is TRBJ1-2, the V gene TRBV5-4; perhaps TRBD1 as D (5 bases). CDR3 length: 16 amino acids. CDR1 is SGHNT, CDR2 YYREEE, per germline (reference sequence). The V end lost 4 bases, the J end lost 0 bases, and 16 bases lay between the germline ends. The chain's CDR3 is CASSPLGGPPNYGYTF. Here the CDR3 DNA reads TGTGCCAGCAGCCCACTGGGGGGACCTCCTAACTATGGCTACACCTTC.

The chain couples TRBV5-6 to TRBJ2-7; perhaps TRBD2 as D (6 bases). Per the germline V gene, CDR1 is SGHDT and CDR2 is YYEEEE. CDR3 length: 13 residues. The V and J ends lost 2 bases and 2 bases respectively, with 8 bases between them. CDR3 DNA sequence: TGTGCCAGCAGCTTCGGGGGTACCTACGAGCAGTACTTC. Translating it yields CASSFGGTYEQYF.

The V gene is TRBV7-9, the J gene TRBJ1-3; a possible D gene is TRBD1 (5 bases). Trimming took 2 bases from V and 2 from J, leaving 16 bases between them. The V gene's germline CDR1 is SEHNR and CDR2 FQNEAQ (reference sequence). This CDR3 contains 17 residues. This chain's CDR3 is CASSLWGRSNPGNTIYF. CDR3 coding DNA: TGTGCCAGCAGCTTATGGGGCAGGTCGAACCCTGGAAACACCATATATTTT.

This chain joins TRBV10-1 and TRBJ2-1, with TRBD2 matching over 7 bases. CDR3 size: 17 residues. Germline CDR1 and CDR2: WNHNN and SYGVQD (reference sequence). V was clipped by 3 bases and J by 2 bases; unmatched bases: 10. The CDR3 region is CASSDPRQAGPYNEQFF. The CDR3, as DNA: TGCGCCAGCAGTGATCCCAGACAAGCGGGACCCTACAATGAGCAGTTCTTC.

CDR3 residues: CASSTRTGGSYEQYF. CDR3 DNA: TGTGCCAGCAGCACCAGGACAGGGGGCTCCTACGAGCAGTACTTC. V is TRBV7-2 and J is TRBJ2-7; TRBD1 matches at 10 bases. With 5 bases clipped from V and 0 bases from J, the junction kept 4 bases outside the gene matches. CDR1 is SGHTA, CDR2 FQGNSA, per germline. There are 15 residues in the CDR3.